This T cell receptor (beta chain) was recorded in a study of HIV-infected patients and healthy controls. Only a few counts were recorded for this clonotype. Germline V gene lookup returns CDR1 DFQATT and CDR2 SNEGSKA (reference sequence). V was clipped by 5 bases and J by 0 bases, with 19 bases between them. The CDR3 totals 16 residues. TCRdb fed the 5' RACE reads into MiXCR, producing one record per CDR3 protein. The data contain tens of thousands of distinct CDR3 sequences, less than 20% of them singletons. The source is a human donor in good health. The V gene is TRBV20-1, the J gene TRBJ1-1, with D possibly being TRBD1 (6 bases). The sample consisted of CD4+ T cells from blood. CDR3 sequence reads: CSASPGQWALNTEAFF. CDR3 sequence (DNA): TGCAGTGCTTCCCCCGGACAGTGGGCTTTGAACACTGAAGCTTTCTTT.